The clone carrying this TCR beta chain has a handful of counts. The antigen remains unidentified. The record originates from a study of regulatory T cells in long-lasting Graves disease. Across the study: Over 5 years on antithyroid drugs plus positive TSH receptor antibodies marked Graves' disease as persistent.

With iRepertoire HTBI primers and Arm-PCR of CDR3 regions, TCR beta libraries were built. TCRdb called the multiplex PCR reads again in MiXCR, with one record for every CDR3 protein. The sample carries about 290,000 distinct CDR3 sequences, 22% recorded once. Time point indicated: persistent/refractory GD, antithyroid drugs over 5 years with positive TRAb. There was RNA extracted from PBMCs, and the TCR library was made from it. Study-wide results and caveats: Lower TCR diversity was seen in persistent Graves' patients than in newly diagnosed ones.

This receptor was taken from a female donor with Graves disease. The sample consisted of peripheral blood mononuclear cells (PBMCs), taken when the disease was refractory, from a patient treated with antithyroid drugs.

The CDR3 loop is CASSRRGLRTDTQYF. The CDR3 nucleotides are TGTGCCAGCAGCCGAAGGGGACTTCGCACAGATACGCAGTATTTT. V and J are TRBV7-2 and TRBJ2-3; TRBD2 might be the D (6 bases). Between the trimmed V and J ends, which lost 5 bases and 1 base, there was a span of 13 bases. CDR3 length: 15 amino acids. The germline gives CDR1 SGHTA, CDR2 FQGNSA.